These 7 T cell receptor beta chains were all obtained from the same sample, sequenced in a study of cytomegalovirus exposure and HLA in healthy donors. TCRdb's table, derived via immunoSEQ multiplex PCR, lists solely in-frame clones and lacks some. Here the sample spans under 65,000 clones, roughly 96% being singletons. Specimen: PBMCs. These TCRs come from a woman between 18 and 29 years old in good health and CMV-seropositive.

This rearrangement joins TRBV11-2 to TRBJ1-1; D possibly corresponds to TRBD1 (5 bases). CDR3 size: 14 residues. Germline lookup yields CDR1 SGHAT and CDR2 FQNNGV. V was shortened by 5 bases and J by 5 bases, with 15 bases between the two germline ends. The CDR3 sequence: CASSPGGARTEAFF. CDR3 bases: TGTGCCAGCAGCCCCGGAGGGGCAAGGACTGAAGCTTTCTTT.

The CDR3 nucleotides are TGTGCCAGCAGTGCGTGGGGCCCTGATACGCAGTATTTT. It is translated as CASSAWGPDTQYF. The chain uses TRBV6-5 and TRBJ2-3; D is possibly TRBD1 (5 bases). Trimming removed 5 bases at V and 6 bases at J, with 12 bases between. The CDR3 spans 13 residues. Germline CDR1 MNHEY, CDR2 SVGAGI.

This rearrangement joins TRBV7-8 to TRBJ1-3; tentative D call: TRBD1 (6 bases). There are 17 residues in the CDR3. Trimming shortened V by 4 bases and J by 0 bases, and 16 bases separated the two germline ends. CDR1 and CDR2 (germline): SGHVS, FQNEAQ. CDR3 sequence reads: CASSSQGSTLSGNTIYF. Written as DNA, the CDR3 is TGTGCCAGCAGCTCACAGGGTAGTACTCTCTCTGGAAACACCATATATTTT.

This chain uses TRBV7-9 with TRBJ2-2; possible D gene TRBD1, 5 bases. Per germline, CDR1 SEHNR and CDR2 FQNEAQ (reference sequence). Trimming took off 3 bases at V and 4 bases at J, with 6 bases between the two ends. CDR3 length equals 13 residues. This CDR3 is CASSLQGTGELFF. Written as DNA, the CDR3 is TGTGCCAGCAGCTTGCAGGGCACCGGGGAGCTGTTTTTT.

The CDR3 here is CAISETLGGSETQYF. The CDR3 DNA is TGTGCCATCAGTGAGACTCTGGGAGGGTCGGAGACCCAGTACTTC. The chain combines TRBV10-3 with TRBJ2-5; 7 positions match TRBD2. Germline values: CDR1 ENHRY, CDR2 SYGVKD. The junction had 8 bases not matched to a gene; V was cut back by 2 bases and J by 5 bases. This CDR3 is built from 15 residues.

The gene calls are TRBV29-1 and TRBJ1-2; D is undetermined. The germline gives CDR1 SQVTM, CDR2 ANQGSEA. This CDR3 spans 15 amino acids. Trimming stripped 3 bases from V and 4 bases from J, with 18 bases between. This chain's CDR3 is CSVDRTDHAGYGYTF. In DNA, the CDR3 is TGCAGCGTTGATAGGACGGATCACGCGGGCTATGGCTACACCTTC.

The chain links TRBV29-1 to TRBJ1-4; D ambiguous. V was cut by 7 bases and J by 12 bases, with 12 bases left in between. CDR1 is SQVTM and CDR2 is ANQGSEA in the germline V gene. CDR3 size: 10 residues. CDR3 protein: CSARGRELFF. DNA for the CDR3: TGCAGCGCCCGCGGGCGCGAACTGTTTTTT.